The 14 T cell receptor beta chains presented below share a single source sample, sequenced in a study of human T cells and chemical hapten exposure. TCRdb analysed the RACE reads with MiXCR anew, one entry per CDR3 protein. The sample contains 350,000 to 450,000 distinct CDR3 sequences, 4.5% to 6% of which appear only once. Time point of the sample: pre-sensitization, week 0. The treatment here: therapeutic diphenylcyclopropenone sensitization with weekly scalp DPC. Specimen: whole blood, collected in connection with sensitization to the hapten diphenylcyclopropenone (DPC). The receptor set was obtained from a woman aged 50 to 60 with alopecia areata. Some clones in this sample may be carry-over from other donors' samples.

The chain carries TRBV5-4 and TRBJ1-4; 8 bases are a match to TRBD1. Germline V lookup: CDR1 SGHNT, CDR2 YYREEE (reference sequence). With 1 base clipped from V and 6 bases from J, the junction kept 5 bases outside the gene matches. This CDR3 is built from 15 residues. CDR3 in DNA: TGTGCCAGCAGCTTGAGACAGGGGTGGTATGAAAAACTGTTTTTT. Residues: CASSLRQGWYEKLFF.

This clonotype was recorded a few times. This chain connects TRBV5-6 to TRBJ2-3, with a tentative D call TRBD2 (5 bases). The germline V gene has CDR1 SGHDT and CDR2 YYEEEE. V lost 0 bases to trimming and J lost 4 bases, with 12 bases between them. This CDR3 spans 15 amino acids. CDR3 nucleotides: TGTGCCAGCAGCTTGGGTCTACACGGGGCAGATACGCAGTATTTT. Residues: CASSLGLHGADTQYF.

This clonotype was seen repeatedly, ten times or more. The chain links TRBV5-1 to TRBJ2-5; TRBD2 aligns across 8 bases. V lost 3 bases to trimming and J lost 6 bases; unmatched junction nucleotides: 10. Per the germline V gene, CDR1 is SGHRS and CDR2 is YFSETQ. The CDR3 runs to 15 residues. The CDR3 DNA follows: TGCGCCAGCAGCTCTCCTGACGGGGGGGCGAAGACCCAGTACTTC. Its protein is CASSSPDGGAKTQYF.

The chain uses TRBV5-1 and TRBJ1-1; D call uncertain. Trimming pared 4 bases from V and 4 bases from J, leaving 14 bases between. Germline CDR1 reads SGHRS; CDR2 reads YFSETQ. The CDR3 has 14 residues. CDR3 nucleotide sequence: TGCGCCAGCAGCCCCCTCCAGGCCCCCACTGAAGCTTTCTTT. It is translated as CASSPLQAPTEAFF.

This clonotype appeared many times. The V and J genes are TRBV9 and TRBJ1-2; maybe TRBD1 (5 bases). Trimming took off 3 bases at V and 7 bases at J, with 13 bases between the two ends. This CDR3 is 13 amino acids long. CDR1 and CDR2 (germline): SGDLS, YYNGEE. The CDR3: CASSAFGHPGYTF. CDR3 DNA: TGTGCCAGCAGCGCATTTGGACACCCTGGCTACACCTTC.

This clonotype appeared a few times. This chain uses TRBV13 with TRBJ2-3, with 10 positions matching TRBD2. The CDR3 spans 17 residues. Trimming removed 3 bases from V and 6 bases from J; junction bases left unmatched: 12. Germline CDR1 is PRHDT and CDR2 is FYEKMQ (reference sequence). CDR3 protein: CASSFGRASGSADTQYF. The CDR3 DNA reads as TGTGCCAGCAGCTTTGGGCGGGCTAGCGGGAGCGCGGATACGCAGTATTTT.

Worth noting for this clonotype: A read error may be the cause here, since a much bigger clone is one base away. The V gene is TRBV20-1, the J gene TRBJ2-4; D unclear. This CDR3 has 16 amino acids. The germline V gene encodes CDR1 DFQATT and CDR2 SNEGSKA (reference sequence). Trimming took off 1 base at V and 5 bases at J, with 18 bases between the two ends. This chain's CDR3 is CSARAPIWALQNIQYF. The CDR3 DNA sequence: TGCAGTGCTAGAGCCCCAATCTGGGCCTTACAAAACATTCAGTACTTC.

This clonotype has at least ten counts. The chain recombines TRBV15 with TRBJ2-1, with a tentative D call TRBD2 (5 bases). Trimming removed 0 bases from V and 8 bases from J, with 20 bases in between. CDR3 length: 17 amino acids. Germline CDR1 is LNHNV and CDR2 is YYDKDF (reference sequence). CDR3 in DNA: TGTGCCACCAGCAGAGATGGAGGTGCTAATCCGCTCGATGAGCAGTTCTTC. It is translated as CATSRDGGANPLDEQFF. Using reference TRBV15 and TRBJ2-1 for the parts outside the CDR3, the full variable domain is DAMVIQNPRYQVTQFGKPVTLSCSQTLNHNVMYWYQQKSSQAPKLLFHYYDKDFNNEADTPDNFQSRRPNTSFCFLDIRSPGLGDTAMYLCATSRDGGANPLDEQFFGPGTRLTVL.

This clonotype was found a few times. The chain is built from TRBV5-6 and TRBJ1-1; 7 bases align to TRBD1. CDR3 length: 19 residues. J gave up 3 bases and V 0 bases, and 17 bases lay outside the gene matches. Germline V gene sequence: CDR1 SGHDT, CDR2 YYEEEE. This CDR3 is CASSLGLSGAGGRYTEAFF. The CDR3, as DNA: TGTGCCAGCAGCTTGGGATTGTCCGGGGCAGGGGGTCGGTACACTGAAGCTTTCTTT. Combining the CDR3 with reference TRBV5-6 and TRBJ1-1 gives the whole variable domain DAGVTQSPTHLIKTRGQQVTLRCSPKSGHDTVSWYQQALGQGPQFIFQYYEEEERQRGNFPDRFSGHQFPNYSSELNVNALLLGDSALYLCASSLGLSGAGGRYTEAFFGQGTRLTVV.

This chain uses TRBV5-6 with TRBJ1-1, with D uncertain. CDR1 SGHDT and CDR2 YYEEEE come from the germline V gene. This CDR3 has 17 amino acids. Trimming pared 4 bases from V and 0 bases from J, leaving 19 bases between. The CDR3 loop is CASSPPIQFSLNTEAFF. The CDR3 nucleotides read TGTGCCAGCAGCCCGCCAATCCAATTCTCCTTGAACACTGAAGCTTTCTTT.

This clonotype was recorded many times. This chain joins TRBV10-3 and TRBJ2-7, with D possibly called TRBD1 or TRBD2 (6 bases each). The CDR3 runs to 13 residues. The V and J ends lost 7 bases and 4 bases respectively, with 14 bases between them. Germline V CDR1 and CDR2: ENHRY, SYGVKD. The CDR3 region has the DNA TGTGCCATCACCGGGGGACAACAGTACGAGCAGTACTTC. Its protein product is CAITGGQQYEQYF.

Many counts were recorded for this clonotype. The chain combines TRBV29-1 with TRBJ2-7; 7 bases fit TRBD1. Looked up from germline, CDR1 is SQVTM and CDR2 is ANQGSEA. This CDR3 has 12 amino acids. The V segment lost 5 bases and the J segment 7 bases; nucleotides outside the gene matches: 8. CDR3: CSVQTGSWEQYF. CDR3 in DNA: TGCAGCGTTCAGACAGGGAGTTGGGAGCAGTACTTC.

The V call is TRBV3-1, the J call TRBJ2-1, with 7 bases aligning to TRBD2. The CDR3 spans 15 residues. The trim removed 4 bases at V and 10 bases at J, leaving 13 bases unmatched. The germline CDR1 and CDR2 sequences are LGHDT and YNNKEL (reference sequence). Written as DNA, the CDR3 is TGTGCCAGCAGCCCCGGGGTGGGTACCGGGGGGGAGCAGTTCTTC. It codes for CASSPGVGTGGEQFF.

This clonotype was picked up many times. The V gene is TRBV7-9, the J gene TRBJ2-3; 12 positions agree with TRBD2. Germline assignment: CDR1 SEHNR and CDR2 FQNEAQ (reference sequence). The CDR3 has 17 amino acids. J gave up 1 base and V 4 bases, and 6 bases lay outside the gene matches. This CDR3 reads CASSSKGLAGRTDTQYF. In DNA form, the CDR3 reads TGTGCCAGCAGCTCAAAGGGACTAGCGGGCCGCACAGATACGCAGTATTTT.